This T cell receptor (beta chain) came from a study of CD8 T cells in ankylosing spondylitis. The CDR3 runs to 16 residues. CDR1 is SGHRS, CDR2 YFSETQ, per germline. V shed 3 bases and J 5 bases; nucleotides not matched to a gene: 4. This clonotype was picked up many times. Its antigen is not identified. Each CDR3 protein gets one entry after TCRdb re-called the 5' RACE reads with MiXCR. The table shows 150,000 to 200,000 distinct CDR3 sequences, with roughly 13% occurring only once. General study results and limits: A TCR beta motif of 7 or 8 highly homologous variants appeared characteristic of ankylosing spondylitis blood. Reactive arthritis synovial fluid and blood were previously reported to contain some motif variants. Disease-associated clones were reportedly significantly overrepresented in matched ankylosing spondylitis synovial fluid.

Sequencing was carried out using blood, either unsorted or a sorted T cell fraction (not recorded which). The sequence came from a female donor with ankylosing spondylitis or in good health (not recorded which). The V call is TRBV5-1, the J call TRBJ2-1, with TRBD2 matching over 14 bases. This CDR3 is CASSYGLAGGNNEQFF. The DNA for the CDR3 is TGCGCCAGCAGCTACGGACTAGCGGGAGGAAACAATGAGCAGTTCTTC. Full variable domain (missing parts from reference TRBV5-1 and TRBJ2-1): KAGVTQTPRYLIKTRGQQVTLSCSPISGHRSVSWYQQTPGQGLQFLFEYFSETQRNKGNFPGRFSGRQFSNSRSEMNVSTLELGDSALYLCASSYGLAGGNNEQFFGPGTRLTVL.